The source of this T cell receptor (beta chain) is a study of CD8 T cells in ankylosing spondylitis. A word on this clonotype: What it recognizes is unknown.

The study, taken as a whole, reports: Matched ankylosing spondylitis synovial fluid reportedly showed significant enrichment of disease-linked clones. Researchers report that disease-linked clones proved CD8+ and relatively rare in peripheral blood. A motif in TCR beta, a set of under ten highly homologous variants, appeared characteristic of ankylosing spondylitis blood.

Quantitative 5'-RACE was performed with molecular barcodes, and it yielded the TCR beta libraries. TCRdb processed the 5' RACE reads anew with MiXCR; each CDR3 protein has one entry. The sample includes approximately 46,000 distinct CDR3 sequences, approximately 11% seen only once; the top ten take 1.1% to 1.5%. Material for sequencing was blood, either unsorted or a sorted T cell fraction (not recorded which). This clonotype was obtained from a male donor with ankylosing spondylitis or in good health (not recorded which).

The CDR3 DNA is TGTGCCAGCAGCCACAGACAGGAGGGACTTTACGAGCAGTACTTC. It specifies CASSHRQEGLYEQYF. The genes are TRBV3-1 and TRBJ2-7, with D perhaps TRBD1 or TRBD2 (6 bases each). The ends were cut back, 3 bases at V and 4 bases at J, with 16 bases in the middle. Germline-derived CDR1 and CDR2 are LGHDT and YNNKEL (reference sequence). The CDR3 sequence is 15 residues long.